A single sample gave rise to the 10 T cell receptor beta chains below, sequenced in a study of T-cell reconstitution after alpha-beta-depleted transplantation in children (dated by TCRdb to 2015 to 2016). Receptor amplification or capture employed PCR. The sample was run on an Illumina HiSeq 2500. TCR libraries were prepared with molecular barcoding, using unique molecular identifiers to normalize TCRbeta repertoire quantification. In-frame beta chains were kept once TCRdb had trimmed the public reads at Q25 with fastp and called clones with MiXCR. Rows with one shared CDR3 protein collapse into an entry with the most common genes and DNA. In this sample the table shows 500,000 to 750,000 distinct CDR3 sequences, roughly 30% of which occur a single time. Approximately 33% of the sample lies in the top ten. In the paper's terms, the treatment or condition label means: allogeneic hematopoietic cell transplantation with graft depleted of TCRalphabeta T cells and CD19 B cells.

Sequencing was performed on PBMCs, taken before TCRalphabeta/CD19-depleted stem cell transplant. These receptors originate from a boy younger than two with Wiskott-Aldrich syndrome, due to receive a stem cell transplant.

CDR3 nucleotide sequence: TGTGCCAGCGCATGGACATGGGAAGCTTTCTTT. The encoded protein is CASAWTWEAFF. V usage is TRBV12-3 or TRBV12-4 and J usage is TRBJ1-1; perhaps TRBD1 as D (5 bases). Trimming took off 8 bases at V and 8 bases at J, with 12 bases between the two ends. The CDR3 extends over 11 amino acids.

This chain uses TRBV29-1 with TRBJ2-3; no reliable D call. The CDR3 length is 12 residues. Trimming shortened V by 4 bases and J by 6 bases, and 11 bases separated the two germline ends. Germline V CDR1 and CDR2: SQVTM, ANQGSEA. The DNA for the CDR3 is TGCAGCGTTGGAAGATTGTATGATACGCAGTATTTT. Its translation is CSVGRLYDTQYF.

The J gene is TRBJ2-4, the V gene TRBV30; D is unresolved. Trimming pared 0 bases from V and 0 bases from J, leaving 3 bases between. Per germline, CDR1 GTSNPN and CDR2 SVGIG (reference sequence). The CDR3 consists of 13 residues. The CDR3 spells CAWSVGAKNIQYF. The CDR3 DNA follows: TGTGCCTGGAGTGTAGGAGCCAAAAACATTCAGTACTTC. Supplemented by reference TRBV30 and TRBJ2-4, the full variable domain reads SQTIHQWPATLVQPVGSPLSLECTVEGTSNPNLYWYRQAAGRGLQLLFYSVGIGQISSEVPQNLSASRPQDRQFILSSKKLLLSDSGFYLCAWSVGAKNIQYFGAGTRLSVL.

CDR3 DNA sequence: TGTGCCAGCAGTTCTCCCGGACAGGGGGCTTTCGAGCAGTACTTC. Its translation is CASSSPGQGAFEQYF. The chain recombines TRBV6-5 with TRBJ2-7; 11 bases line up with TRBD1. The V and J ends lost 4 bases and 6 bases, in that order; junction bases with no gene match: 8. The CDR3 extends over 15 amino acids. In germline, CDR1 is MNHEY, CDR2 SVGAGI.

The table lists this clonotype with a few counts. The V and J genes are TRBV12-3 or TRBV12-4 and TRBJ2-7; a possible D gene is TRBD1 (5 bases). The CDR3 covers 14 residues. The V end was cut by 6 bases, the J end by 7 bases, with 19 bases between. CDR3 sequence reads: CASSPDRDRTEQYF. For the CDR3, the DNA is TGTGCCAGCAGCCCCGACAGAGACCGTACGGAGCAGTACTTC.

This rearrangement joins TRBV15 to TRBJ2-7, with D perhaps TRBD1 (5 bases). Germline assignment: CDR1 LNHNV and CDR2 YYDKDF (reference sequence). The CDR3 runs to 13 residues. V lost 5 bases, J lost 2 bases, and 10 bases lay in between. The CDR3 spells CATSRQTTYEQYF. DNA of the CDR3: TGTGCCACCAGCCGACAGACGACCTACGAGCAGTACTTC.

V usage is TRBV20-1 and J usage is TRBJ2-3; either TRBD1 or TRBD2 may fit D (5 bases each). The CDR3 consists of 15 residues. V lost 2 bases to trimming and J lost 0 bases, with 12 bases between them. Germline CDR1 and CDR2: DFQATT and SNEGSKA (reference sequence). The CDR3 DNA reads TGCAGTGCTAGAAGGGGAGAAGCTAGCACAGATACGCAGTATTTT. It codes for CSARRGEASTDTQYF.

V usage is TRBV20-1 and J usage is TRBJ2-1, with D perhaps matching TRBD2 (6 bases). Per germline, CDR1 DFQATT and CDR2 SNEGSKA (reference sequence). V shed 3 bases and J shed 0 bases, with 18 bases lying between them. The CDR3 is 17 amino acids. DNA of the CDR3: TGCAGTGCTAGGGCCATTGGACTATGGAGCTCCTACAATGAGCAGTTCTTC. Its protein is CSARAIGLWSSYNEQFF.

This chain connects TRBV29-1 to TRBJ2-3; 8 bases are a match to TRBD1. The J segment lost 6 bases and the V segment lost 7 bases, leaving 12 bases of the junction unmatched. CDR1 is SQVTM, CDR2 ANQGSEA, per germline. The CDR3 length is 14 residues. The CDR3 DNA is TGCAGCGCTGACAGGGGACGAGGGCTTGATACGCAGTATTTT. Protein product: CSADRGRGLDTQYF.

This clonotype appeared a few times. V usage is TRBV27 and J usage is TRBJ2-5, with D possibly matching TRBD1 (6 bases). Trimming left V 6 bases short and J 4 bases short, with 12 bases between. Germline V gene lookup returns CDR1 MNHEY and CDR2 SMNVEV (reference sequence). The CDR3 has 13 residues. The CDR3 coding sequence is TGTGCCAGCAGAAGGACAGCCGGAGAGACCCAGTACTTC. Translating gives CASRRTAGETQYF.